These 9 T cell receptor beta chains share one sample of origin, sequenced in a study of shared clonotypes between healthy human individuals. Measured with immunoSEQ multiplex PCR; TCRdb has only the in-frame clones, and not every one. The top ten hold approximately 1.5% of the sample, which has under 1,100,000 clones, approximately 72% seen once. Sequenced input: memory CD4+ T cells sorted from blood. Subset noted: CD45RA-negative fraction. These receptor sequences come from a man younger than 35 in good health.

This clone was seen once. The chain joins TRBV7-2 to TRBJ2-7, with TRBD1 matching over 9 bases. The ends lost 3 bases at V and 7 bases at J; junction bases unmatched: 4. The CDR3 runs 13 residues. Germline V gene sequence: CDR1 SGHTA, CDR2 FQGNSA. This chain's CDR3 is CASSLGQGLEQYF. For the CDR3, the DNA is TGTGCCAGCAGCTTGGGACAGGGACTTGAGCAGTACTTC.

The chain uses TRBV30 and TRBJ1-5; D ambiguous. This CDR3 comprises 15 residues. Looked up from germline, CDR1 is GTSNPN and CDR2 is SVGIG (reference sequence). V was shortened by 4 bases and J by 0 bases, with 13 bases between the two germline ends. As DNA, the CDR3 is TGTGCCTGGACCCCTCGCGGCCATAGCAATCAGCCCCAGCATTTT. Residues: CAWTPRGHSNQPQHF.

The chain uses TRBV18 and TRBJ2-3; 8 positions match TRBD1. The CDR3 is 14 amino acids. The germline gives CDR1 KGHSH, CDR2 LQKENI. V was pared by 3 bases and J by 5 bases, with 4 bases of the junction left unmatched. The CDR3 DNA follows: TGTGCCAGCTCACCGACAGGGGCGGTAGATACGCAGTATTTT. The encoded protein is CASSPTGAVDTQYF.

The genes are TRBV6-5 and TRBJ2-7, with D perhaps TRBD1 (5 bases). The CDR3 is 15 amino acids. Germline CDR1 reads MNHEY; CDR2 reads SVGAGI. With 7 bases removed from V and 5 bases from J, the gap between germline ends came to 21 bases. The CDR3 here is CASTPVLGRWDEQYF. CDR3 nucleotide sequence: TGTGCCAGCACTCCAGTACTGGGGCGATGGGACGAGCAGTACTTC.

The chain links TRBV4-1 to TRBJ1-5; no firm D call. V was pared by 0 bases and J by 3 bases, with 21 bases between. The CDR3 loop spans 19 amino acids. Germline lookup yields CDR1 MGHRA and CDR2 YSYEKL. The CDR3 spells CASSQDPPPRESDNQPQHF. The CDR3, as DNA: TGCGCCAGCAGCCAAGACCCACCCCCCCGGGAATCGGACAATCAGCCCCAGCATTTT.

This clone has just a few counts. This may be a read error, as it is one base from a much larger clone. This specimen includes other DNA sequences encoding the same CDR3. The chain employs TRBV5-4 and TRBJ1-1; D is unclear. Germline CDR1 SGHNT, CDR2 YYREEE (reference sequence). V was clipped by 0 bases and J by 0 bases, with 3 bases between them. This CDR3 has 13 amino acids. The CDR3 coding sequence is TGTGCCAGCAGCTTGGACTTGAACACTGAAGCTTTCTTT. Encoded protein: CASSLDLNTEAFF.

This clone was seen more than once but under ten times. CDR3 in amino acids: CAWSWQPNTEAFF. The CDR3 DNA is TGTGCCTGGAGTTGGCAGCCGAACACTGAAGCTTTCTTT. This chain links TRBV30 with TRBJ1-1; no clear D gene. Looked up from germline, CDR1 is GTSNPN and CDR2 is SVGIG (reference sequence). The CDR3 is made up of 13 amino acids. Deletions cut 2 bases from V and 1 base from J, with 8 bases between.

V and J are TRBV18 and TRBJ1-5, with D hard to call. Germline V gene data show CDR1 as KGHSH and CDR2 as LQKENI. The CDR3 length is 14 residues. Trimming shortened V by 6 bases and J by 7 bases, and 16 bases separated the two germline ends. The DNA of the CDR3 is TGTGCCAGCTCCTCGGCACAAGGGATGCAGCCCCAGCATTTT. Translating it yields CASSSAQGMQPQHF. The variable domain in full, completed from reference TRBV18 and TRBJ1-5, reads NAGVMQNPRHLVRRRGQEARLRCSPMKGHSHVYWYRQLPEEGLKFMVYLQKENIIDESGMPKERFSAEFPKEGPSILRIQQVVRGDSAAYFCASSSAQGMQPQHFGDGTRLSIL.

Only a few counts were recorded for this clone. The rearrangement uses TRBV11-2 and TRBJ2-7; D is unresolved. The CDR3 loop spans 12 amino acids. V was trimmed by 0 bases and J by 9 bases, leaving 9 bases between them. The germline V gene encodes CDR1 SGHAT and CDR2 FQNNGV. Here the CDR3 DNA reads TGTGCCAGCAGCTTAGATCTAGGGTGGCAGTACTTC. It is translated as CASSLDLGWQYF. The entire variable domain, with the rest obtained from reference TRBV11-2 and TRBJ2-7, is as follows: EAGVAQSPRYKIIEKRQSVAFWCNPISGHATLYWYQQILGQGPKLLIQFQNNGVVDDSQLPKDRFSAERLKGVDSTLKIQPAKLEDSAVYLCASSLDLGWQYFGPGTRLTVT.